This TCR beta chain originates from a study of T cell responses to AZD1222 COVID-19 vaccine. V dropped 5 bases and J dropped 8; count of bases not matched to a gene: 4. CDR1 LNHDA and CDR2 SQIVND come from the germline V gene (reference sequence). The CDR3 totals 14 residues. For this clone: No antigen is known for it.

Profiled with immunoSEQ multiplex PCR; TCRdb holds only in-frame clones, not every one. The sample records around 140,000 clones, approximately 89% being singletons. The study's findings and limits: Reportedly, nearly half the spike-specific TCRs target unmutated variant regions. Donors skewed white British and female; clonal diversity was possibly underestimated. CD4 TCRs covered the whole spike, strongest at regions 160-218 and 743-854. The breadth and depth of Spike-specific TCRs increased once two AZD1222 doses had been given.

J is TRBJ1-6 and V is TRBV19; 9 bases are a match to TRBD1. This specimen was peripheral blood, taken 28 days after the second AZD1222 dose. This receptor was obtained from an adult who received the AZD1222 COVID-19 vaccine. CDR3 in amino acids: CASSDRDRDSPLHF. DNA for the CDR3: TGTGCCAGTAGTGACCGGGACAGGGATTCACCCCTCCACTTT.